These 3 T cell receptor beta chains were all obtained from the same sample, sequenced in a study of blood T cells in healthy people across ages. Primed by a sample-barcoded 5' primer and a J-beta primer mix, a second PCR proceeded for 7 to 11 cycles. TCRdb fed the 5' RACE reads into MiXCR, producing one record per CDR3 protein. This table has about 1.7 million distinct CDR3 sequences, 28% appearing once. The sample consisted of blood. Every receptor here comes from a woman younger than 45 in good health.

This clonotype was observed a handful of times. The chain joins TRBV27 to TRBJ2-7; 14 bases match TRBD2. The trim removed 4 bases at V and 7 bases at J, leaving 15 bases unmatched. Per germline, CDR1 MNHEY and CDR2 SMNVEV (reference sequence). This CDR3 is 18 amino acids long. The CDR3 here is CASSSSLRLAGGPGEQYF. The CDR3 coding sequence is TGTGCCAGCAGTTCCTCTCTAAGACTAGCGGGAGGGCCGGGGGAGCAGTACTTC.

This clonotype was observed many times. The CDR3 coding sequence is TGTGCCAGCAGCCGTTTAACAGGGGGAGATAACTACGAGCAGTACTTC. This gives the protein CASSRLTGGDNYEQYF. The chain couples TRBV3-1 to TRBJ2-7; TRBD1 aligns across 8 bases. Germline V gene lookup returns CDR1 LGHDT and CDR2 YNNKEL (reference sequence). The CDR3 is made up of 16 amino acids. After removal of 4 bases from V and 3 bases from J, the junction contained 11 bases not matched to a gene.

This clonotype was counted between two and nine times. The V call is TRBV15, the J call TRBJ1-2; D is undetermined. V dropped 3 bases and J dropped 5 bases, with 10 bases sitting between them. Germline V lookup: CDR1 LNHNV, CDR2 YYDKDF (reference sequence). The CDR3 is made up of 13 amino acids. CDR3 sequence: CATSSPLEYGYTF. CDR3 nucleotides: TGTGCCACCAGCAGCCCCCTTGAGTATGGCTACACCTTC.